These 23 T cell receptor beta chains share one sample of origin, sequenced in a study of blood T cell repertoires in COVID-19. TCRdb keeps only in-frame clones here, not all; method: immunoSEQ multiplex PCR. This table holds fewer than 200,000 clones, about 84% found once. Sequencing was done on a sample of PBMCs or T cells enriched from blood (not recorded which). All receptors come from a man in his fifties or sixties who had recovered from COVID-19.

This clone was detected once. CDR3: CASSLTGRSTEAFF. DNA of the CDR3: TGTGCCAGCAGCTTAACGGGGCGATCCACTGAAGCTTTCTTT. The rearrangement links TRBV7-3 to TRBJ1-1; possible D gene TRBD1, 5 bases. The CDR3 length is 14 residues. The V gene's germline CDR1 is SGHTA and CDR2 FQGTGA. V was cut by 0 bases and J by 4 bases, with 9 bases left in between.

The CDR3 reads CASSSAGGHEQYF. In DNA form, the CDR3 reads TGTGCCAGCTCATCGGCAGGGGGCCACGAGCAGTACTTC. The rearrangement links TRBV28 to TRBJ2-7; 8 bases fit TRBD1. Germline-derived CDR1 and CDR2 are MDHEN and SYDVKM. V shed 8 bases, J shed 5 bases, and the junction held 8 bases outside the gene matches. The CDR3 is made up of 13 amino acids.

The chain links TRBV18 to TRBJ2-5; 10 bases fit TRBD1. This CDR3 is 15 amino acids long. After removal of 2 bases from V and 4 bases from J, the junction contained 4 bases not matched to a gene. Germline CDR1 reads KGHSH; CDR2 reads LQKENI. The CDR3, as DNA: TGTGCCAGCTCACCAGTGACAGGGGGCGGAGAGACCCAGTACTTC. Translating gives CASSPVTGGGETQYF.

V usage is TRBV25-1 and J usage is TRBJ1-2; D perhaps matches TRBD1 (6 bases). Trimming stripped 7 bases from V and 7 bases from J, with 13 bases between. Per the germline V gene, CDR1 is MGHDK and CDR2 is SYGVNS. CDR3 length: 12 residues. The CDR3 coding sequence is TGTGCCAGCACCCAGGGGACGTCTGGCTACACCTTC. Residues: CASTQGTSGYTF.

The table lists this clone with a few counts. The gene calls are TRBV7-9 and TRBJ1-2; D unclear. The CDR3 covers 13 residues. V gave up 2 bases and J gave up 2 bases, with 6 bases separating them. CDR1 and CDR2 (germline): SEHNR, FQNEAQ (reference sequence). The CDR3 loop reads CASSLRRNYGYTF. As DNA, the CDR3 is TGTGCCAGCAGCTTACGGCGGAACTATGGCTACACCTTC.

The rearrangement joins TRBV4-1 to TRBJ2-1; 10 bases match TRBD2. Germline V CDR1 and CDR2: MGHRA, YSYEKL. The CDR3 totals 17 residues. Trimming took 1 base from V and 3 from J; bases not matched to a gene: 6. CDR3 residues: CASSQVELAGIYNEQFF. For the CDR3, the DNA is TGCGCCAGCAGCCAAGTCGAACTAGCGGGGATCTACAATGAGCAGTTCTTC.

This sequence joins TRBV6-5 and TRBJ2-1; D unclear. The length of the CDR3 is 12 residues. The V end was cut by 1 base, the J end by 5 bases, with 3 bases between. Germline V gene lookup returns CDR1 MNHEY and CDR2 SVGAGI. The CDR3, as DNA: TGTGCCAGCAGTTACTATAACAATGAGCAGTTCTTC. This gives the protein CASSYYNNEQFF.

The rearrangement links TRBV10-1 to TRBJ2-3; D gene unclear. The CDR3 has 13 residues. Trimming shortened V by 3 bases and J by 4 bases, and 8 bases separated the two germline ends. From germline, CDR1 is WNHNN and CDR2 SYGVQD (reference sequence). The CDR3 reads CASSDRPADTQYF. In nucleotides, the CDR3 is TGCGCCAGCAGTGATCGTCCGGCAGATACGCAGTATTTT.

V and J are TRBV7-2 and TRBJ2-3, with 8 bases fitting TRBD2. The CDR3 is made up of 14 amino acids. V lost 5 bases to trimming and J lost 4 bases; unmatched junction nucleotides: 5. Germline V CDR1 and CDR2: SGHTA, FQGNSA. DNA for the CDR3: TGTGCCAGCAGCCTAGGACTAGCAGCAGATACGCAGTATTTT. This codes for CASSLGLAADTQYF.

This chain uses TRBV7-8 with TRBJ2-1; 8 nucleotides line up with TRBD1. V trimming: 3 bases; J trimming: 7 bases; junction bases outside the gene matches: 5. The CDR3 extends over 14 amino acids. Germline CDR1 reads SGHVS; CDR2 reads FQNEAQ. CDR3 loop: CASSFLDRGNEQFF. The CDR3 DNA reads TGTGCCAGCAGCTTTCTAGACAGGGGTAATGAGCAGTTCTTC.

Comment on this clone: Other DNA sequences from this sample encode an identical CDR3 as well. The chain joins TRBV6-5 to TRBJ1-6, with 8 bases aligning to TRBD1. CDR1 MNHEY and CDR2 SVGAGI come from the germline V gene. The CDR3 contains 13 residues. Trimming cost V 9 bases and J 6 bases; bases outside gene matches: 4. CDR3 protein: CASTGQGNSPLHF. DNA of the CDR3: TGTGCCAGTACAGGACAGGGTAATTCACCCCTCCACTTT.

The chain has TRBV18 and TRBJ2-5, with a possible D match to TRBD2 (6 bases). There are 14 residues in the CDR3. From germline, CDR1 is KGHSH and CDR2 LQKENI. Trimming left V 3 bases short and J 5 bases short, with 13 bases between. CDR3 loop: CASSPGGAAETQYF. DNA of the CDR3: TGTGCCAGCTCACCCGGAGGGGCTGCGGAGACCCAGTACTTC.

The chain recombines TRBV28 with TRBJ1-6, with D unclear. Germline V gene data show CDR1 as MDHEN and CDR2 as SYDVKM. Trimming took 6 bases from V and 3 from J, leaving 12 bases between them. This CDR3 has 15 amino acids. This CDR3 is CASSLRGNYNSPLHF. The CDR3, as DNA: TGTGCCAGCAGCCTACGGGGTAACTATAATTCACCCCTCCACTTT.

This chain connects TRBV18 to TRBJ2-2, with 9 bases that match TRBD1. This CDR3 is 17 amino acids long. Germline V gene lookup returns CDR1 KGHSH and CDR2 LQKENI. V shed 6 bases and J 4 bases; nucleotides not matched to a gene: 12. CDR3: CASSHSLTGGATGELFF. CDR3 coding DNA: TGTGCCAGCTCCCACAGTCTAACAGGGGGCGCCACCGGGGAGCTGTTTTTT.

The chain joins TRBV27 to TRBJ2-2; 8 nucleotides line up with TRBD1. The CDR3 loop spans 13 amino acids. V lost 6 bases, J lost 4 bases, and 1 base stayed unmatched. CDR1 is MNHEY and CDR2 is SMNVEV in the germline V gene (reference sequence). CDR3 sequence (DNA): TGTGCCAGCAGAACAGGGGGCACCGGGGAGCTGTTTTTT. Residues: CASRTGGTGELFF.

This chain links TRBV15 with TRBJ1-1; the match to TRBD1 covers 10 bases. CDR1 is LNHNV, CDR2 YYDKDF, per germline (reference sequence). The CDR3 sequence is 15 residues long. The ends lost 3 bases at V and 5 bases at J; junction bases unmatched: 6. As DNA, the CDR3 is TGTGCCACCAGCAGGGAGACAGGGGGCTGGACTGAAGCTTTCTTT. Encoded protein: CATSRETGGWTEAFF.

The chain combines TRBV3-1 (or the pseudogene TRBV3-2) with TRBJ1-3, with no clear D. This CDR3 contains 14 residues. Trimming cost V 6 bases and J 4 bases, with 13 bases left between them. The germline CDR1 and CDR2 sequences are LGHDT and YNNKEL (reference sequence). The CDR3: CASSPSSPGNTIYF. The CDR3 bases are TGTGCCAGCAGTCCTTCTAGCCCGGGAAACACCATATATTTT.

CDR3 coding DNA: TGTGCCAGCAGTGGGGCAGGGGGCTTGAACACTGAAGCTTTCTTT. Translating gives CASSGAGGLNTEAFF. The chain combines TRBV2 with TRBJ1-1; 8 bases fit TRBD1. V was pared by 4 bases and J by 0 bases, with 4 bases of the junction left unmatched. CDR3 size: 15 residues. CDR1 is SNHLY and CDR2 is FYNNEI in the germline V gene.

The V gene is TRBV10-1, the J gene TRBJ1-4; 7 bases map to TRBD1. Trimming took 6 bases from V and 4 from J; bases not matched to a gene: 5. The CDR3 is 14 residues long. Germline V gene lookup returns CDR1 WNHNN and CDR2 SYGVQD (reference sequence). Here the CDR3 DNA reads TGCGCCAGCAGCTCCGGGACAGTTAATGAAAAACTGTTTTTT. Translation gives CASSSGTVNEKLFF.

The chain carries TRBV5-1 and TRBJ1-4, with D perhaps TRBD1 (6 bases). Trimming shortened V by 5 bases and J by 6 bases, and 14 bases separated the two germline ends. The CDR3 length is 14 residues. Germline V gene data show CDR1 as SGHRS and CDR2 as YFSETQ. The CDR3, as DNA: TGCGCCAGCAGGCCAACAGGGTGGGATGAAAAACTGTTTTTT. Its translation: CASRPTGWDEKLFF.

The CDR3 bases are TGCGCCAGCAGCTCCGGACAGTTCTACGAGCAGTACTTC. Translating gives CASSSGQFYEQYF. The rearrangement uses TRBV5-1 and TRBJ2-7; weak D call: TRBD1 (6 bases). V lost 3 bases, J lost 3 bases, and 10 bases lay in between. The CDR3 sequence is 13 residues long. CDR1 is SGHRS and CDR2 is YFSETQ in the germline V gene.

V usage is TRBV27 and J usage is TRBJ2-1; 7 bases agree with TRBD1. The CDR3 runs to 16 residues. Unmatched junction bases numbered 6, after V lost 4 bases and J lost 0 bases. Germline V gene sequence: CDR1 MNHEY, CDR2 SMNVEV (reference sequence). This CDR3 reads CASSSYRGISYNEQFF. Written as DNA, the CDR3 is TGTGCCAGCAGTTCCTACAGGGGTATCTCCTACAATGAGCAGTTCTTC.

This chain connects TRBV2 to TRBJ2-5; 7 nucleotides agree with TRBD1. This CDR3 is 13 amino acids long. The germline V gene has CDR1 SNHLY and CDR2 FYNNEI. V shed 4 bases, J shed 4 bases, and the junction held 3 bases outside the gene matches. In DNA form, the CDR3 reads TGTGCCAGCAGTGTGAGGGGGCGAGAGACCCAGTACTTC. This sequence encodes CASSVRGRETQYF.